Following are 23 T cell receptor beta chains from one sample sequenced in a study of beta chain features in type 1 diabetes. Every isolated RNA sample was fully reverse transcribed, so sequencing captured expressed TCRB transcripts. Repertoires were generated with immunoSEQ multiplex PCR, while TCRdb's copy carries only in-frame clones and drops some. The repertoire consists of about 150,000 clones, with over 8.5% occurring once and the leading ten covering approximately 2%. Source material: central memory CD4+ T cells from blood. These receptors were taken from a man in his late teens or twenties in good health.

This clone was observed a few times. The V and J genes are TRBV7-8 and TRBJ1-2, with D maybe TRBD1 (6 bases). Per germline, CDR1 SGHVS and CDR2 FQNEAQ. Between the trimmed V and J ends, which lost 0 bases and 2 bases, there was a span of 10 bases. The CDR3 covers 15 residues. The CDR3 DNA reads as TGTGCCAGCAGCTTAGCGCCTACAGGGAACTATGGCTACACCTTC. This codes for CASSLAPTGNYGYTF.

The genes are TRBV5-6 and TRBJ1-5; the D is unclear. Per the germline V gene, CDR1 is SGHDT and CDR2 is YYEEEE. V lost 2 bases and J 3 bases, leaving 0 bases between the germline ends. The CDR3 length is 11 residues. Here the CDR3 DNA reads TGTGCCAGCAGCTTCAATCAGCCCCAGCATTTT. It is translated as CASSFNQPQHF.

This clone occurred a few times. The chain is built from TRBV4-3 and TRBJ1-2; TRBD1 agrees at 8 bases. There are 16 residues in the CDR3. The junction had 9 bases not matched to a gene; V was cut back by 0 bases and J by 6 bases. Germline V gene data show CDR1 as LGHNA and CDR2 as YSLEER. CDR3 coding DNA: TGCGCCAGCAGCCAAGATCCAACCGGGACAGGCAATGGCTACACCTTC. Its translation is CASSQDPTGTGNGYTF.

This clone has more than one count but fewer than ten. The gene calls are TRBV29-1 and TRBJ2-5; perhaps TRBD1 as D (5 bases). This CDR3 is built from 12 residues. Deletions cut 5 bases from V and 7 bases from J, with 14 bases between. The germline V gene has CDR1 SQVTM and CDR2 ANQGSEA. For the CDR3, the DNA is TGCAGCGTTAAACAGGCACCAGGGACCCAGTACTTC. Protein product: CSVKQAPGTQYF.

This clone has a handful of counts. This chain joins TRBV5-1 and TRBJ2-6; no reliable D call. Germline-derived CDR1 and CDR2 are SGHRS and YFSETQ. There are 15 residues in the CDR3. Trimming stripped 4 bases from V and 0 bases from J, with 8 bases between. The CDR3 coding sequence is TGCGCCAGCAGCGGGCAGAGCTCTGGGGCCAACGTCCTGACTTTC. Amino acids: CASSGQSSGANVLTF. The variable domain in full, completed from reference TRBV5-1 and TRBJ2-6, reads KAGVTQTPRYLIKTRGQQVTLSCSPISGHRSVSWYQQTPGQGLQFLFEYFSETQRNKGNFPGRFSGRQFSNSRSEMNVSTLELGDSALYLCASSGQSSGANVLTFGAGSRLTVL.

The rearrangement links TRBV4-3 to TRBJ1-2; unclear D gene. CDR3 length equals 15 residues. The germline V gene has CDR1 LGHNA and CDR2 YSLEER. V lost 1 base and J lost 3, with 12 bases in between. The CDR3 DNA follows: TGCGCCAGCAGCCAAGCTCGGTGCGTCGACTATGGCTACACCTTC. Amino acids: CASSQARCVDYGYTF.

This clone has only a few counts. A read error may produce the germline difference seen at one junction end. This chain joins TRBV30 and TRBJ1-1, with D unresolved. From germline, CDR1 is GTSNPN and CDR2 SVGIG (reference sequence). This CDR3 is built from 12 residues. This CDR3 is CSWSPGKTEAFF. CDR3 sequence (DNA): TGTTCCTGGAGTCCAGGTAAAACTGAAGCTTTCTTT. The full variable domain, in which reference TRBV30 and TRBJ1-1 provide the parts outside the CDR3, is SQTIHQWPATLVQPVGSPLSLECTVEGTSNPNLYWYRQAAGRGLQLLFYSVGIGQISSEVPQNLSASRPQDRQFILSSKKLLLSDSGFYLCSWSPGKTEAFFGQGTRLTVV.

The rearrangement uses TRBV7-2 and TRBJ2-3; D is perhaps TRBD2 (6 bases). Looked up from germline, CDR1 is SGHTA and CDR2 is FQGNSA. V lost 2 bases and J 6 bases, leaving 18 bases between the germline ends. This CDR3 is built from 16 residues. The CDR3 sequence: CASSLSSAGIGDTQYF. The CDR3 DNA sequence: TGTGCCAGCAGCTTAAGTTCGGCGGGGATCGGGGATACGCAGTATTTT.

The sample holds a few counts of this clone. The rearrangement joins TRBV28 to TRBJ2-7; possible D gene TRBD1, 6 bases. Germline loops: CDR1 MDHEN, CDR2 SYDVKM. V gave up 3 bases and J gave up 2 bases, with 17 bases separating them. The CDR3 has 16 amino acids. CDR3: CASSFTGQGRPYEQYF. CDR3 nucleotides: TGTGCCAGCAGTTTCACGGGGCAGGGGAGACCCTACGAGCAGTACTTC.

This clone was observed at least ten times. This rearrangement joins TRBV5-1 to TRBJ2-7; D is ambiguous. This CDR3 has 12 amino acids. V was trimmed by 5 bases and J by 6 bases, leaving 12 bases between them. In germline, CDR1 is SGHRS, CDR2 YFSETQ. This CDR3 reads CASSHGESEQYF. The DNA of the CDR3 is TGCGCCAGCAGTCACGGAGAGTCCGAGCAGTACTTC.

The chain couples TRBV12-5 to TRBJ2-2, with unresolved D. The CDR3 extends over 12 amino acids. V was pared by 1 base and J by 7 bases, with 4 bases between. The germline V gene has CDR1 LGHNT and CDR2 FRNRAP. CDR3 in DNA: TGTGCTAGTGGTTTGGGGTTCGGGGAGCTGTTTTTT. Protein product: CASGLGFGELFF.

V and J are TRBV7-2 and TRBJ2-4; the D gene could be TRBD1 or TRBD2 (6 bases each). CDR3 size: 15 residues. Looked up from germline, CDR1 is SGHTA and CDR2 is FQGNSA. V lost 5 bases and J lost 9, with 20 bases in between. CDR3 sequence: CASSPLRGARVIQYF. The CDR3 DNA follows: TGTGCCAGCAGCCCCTTAAGGGGGGCGCGGGTCATTCAGTACTTC.

This clone was picked up many times. This chain connects TRBV27 to TRBJ2-2; the D gene is possibly TRBD2 (6 bases). With 3 bases removed from V and 2 bases from J, the gap between germline ends came to 13 bases. Germline CDR1 is MNHEY and CDR2 is SMNVEV (reference sequence). The CDR3 is made up of 16 amino acids. CDR3 residues: CASSLLGLSNTGELFF. The DNA for the CDR3 is TGTGCCAGCAGTTTGCTAGGACTATCTAACACCGGGGAGCTGTTTTTT.

This clone was seen a few times. The genes are TRBV5-6 and TRBJ1-5; 7 bases match TRBD1. The CDR3 length is 16 residues. Per the germline V gene, CDR1 is SGHDT and CDR2 is YYEEEE. Germline trimming cut 2 bases from V and 3 bases from J; bases unmatched to any gene: 8. CDR3 amino acids: CASSLRRTGPNQPQHF. The CDR3 DNA follows: TGTGCCAGCAGCTTACGCCGGACAGGCCCCAATCAGCCCCAGCATTTT.

The J gene is TRBJ1-2, the V gene TRBV7-2; 8 bases match TRBD1. Germline-derived CDR1 and CDR2 are SGHTA and FQGNSA. The CDR3 has 15 amino acids. Trimming at V came to 4 bases and at J to 5 bases, leaving 9 bases not matched to a gene. The CDR3 sequence: CASSSIGQGWYGYTF. Here the CDR3 DNA reads TGTGCCAGCAGCTCCATCGGACAGGGATGGTATGGCTACACCTTC.

This clone was recorded at least ten times. V and J are TRBV11-2 and TRBJ1-1; 7 bases map to TRBD1. V gave up 3 bases and J gave up 5 bases; unmatched junction bases: 15. There are 17 residues in the CDR3. The germline CDR1 and CDR2 sequences are SGHAT and FQNNGV. CDR3 coding DNA: TGTGCCAGCAGCTTCCTAATCAGACGACAGGGACAAACTGAAGCTTTCTTT. The encoded protein is CASSFLIRRQGQTEAFF.

This clone was found a few times. This sequence joins TRBV7-2 and TRBJ2-5; unclear D gene. The length of the CDR3 is 12 residues. Germline V gene data show CDR1 as SGHTA and CDR2 as FQGNSA. Trimming shortened V by 2 bases and J by 5 bases, and 6 bases separated the two germline ends. The CDR3 region is CASSLLLETQYF. CDR3 nucleotides: TGTGCCAGCAGCTTACTACTGGAGACCCAGTACTTC.

This sequence joins TRBV7-2 and TRBJ1-5; 7 nucleotides agree with TRBD1. Per the germline V gene, CDR1 is SGHTA and CDR2 is FQGNSA. CDR3 length equals 15 residues. The V segment lost 5 bases and the J segment 0 bases; nucleotides outside the gene matches: 4. The CDR3 DNA follows: TGTGCCAGCAGCCGAGGGACAGATAGCAATCAGCCCCAGCATTTT. Encoded protein: CASSRGTDSNQPQHF.

The chain joins TRBV15 to TRBJ1-2, with unresolved D. Germline assignment: CDR1 LNHNV and CDR2 YYDKDF (reference sequence). The ends were cut back, 6 bases at V and 6 bases at J, with 20 bases in the middle. CDR3 length: 15 residues. The CDR3 loop is CATRRPGLYFNGYTF. CDR3 DNA: TGTGCCACCAGGAGGCCAGGACTCTACTTCAATGGCTACACCTTC.

This clone was seen a few times. The genes are TRBV7-2 and TRBJ2-1, with D possibly being TRBD1 (7 bases). V was cut by 3 bases and J by 7 bases, with 22 bases left in between. The CDR3 extends over 17 amino acids. Per the germline V gene, CDR1 is SGHTA and CDR2 is FQGNSA. Here the CDR3 reads CASSFNGGGGGQNEQFF. The CDR3 DNA follows: TGTGCCAGCAGCTTCAATGGAGGGGGCGGAGGTCAGAATGAGCAGTTCTTC.

This chain connects TRBV20-1 to TRBJ2-7; no firm D call. Germline CDR1 and CDR2: DFQATT and SNEGSKA (reference sequence). The CDR3 has 11 amino acids. Trimming took off 4 bases at V and 5 bases at J, with 9 bases between the two ends. CDR3 bases: TGCAGTGCTACCATAGGACACGAGCAGTACTTC. It is translated as CSATIGHEQYF.

This clone was counted a few times. This chain joins TRBV13 and TRBJ2-3; perhaps TRBD1 as D (5 bases). The germline gives CDR1 PRHDT, CDR2 FYEKMQ (reference sequence). V was shortened by 2 bases and J by 2 bases, with 8 bases between the two germline ends. The CDR3 contains 14 residues. CDR3: CASSLRQNTDTQYF. The CDR3 DNA follows: TGTGCCAGCAGCTTAAGACAGAACACAGATACGCAGTATTTT.

This clone was detected a few times. This chain uses TRBV28 with TRBJ1-1, with D perhaps TRBD1 (6 bases). Germline loops: CDR1 MDHEN, CDR2 SYDVKM. Trimming removed 6 bases at V and 3 bases at J, with 11 bases between. The length of the CDR3 is 13 residues. CDR3 region: CASSRGQYTEAFF. The DNA of the CDR3 is TGTGCCAGCAGCCGCGGACAGTACACTGAAGCTTTCTTT.